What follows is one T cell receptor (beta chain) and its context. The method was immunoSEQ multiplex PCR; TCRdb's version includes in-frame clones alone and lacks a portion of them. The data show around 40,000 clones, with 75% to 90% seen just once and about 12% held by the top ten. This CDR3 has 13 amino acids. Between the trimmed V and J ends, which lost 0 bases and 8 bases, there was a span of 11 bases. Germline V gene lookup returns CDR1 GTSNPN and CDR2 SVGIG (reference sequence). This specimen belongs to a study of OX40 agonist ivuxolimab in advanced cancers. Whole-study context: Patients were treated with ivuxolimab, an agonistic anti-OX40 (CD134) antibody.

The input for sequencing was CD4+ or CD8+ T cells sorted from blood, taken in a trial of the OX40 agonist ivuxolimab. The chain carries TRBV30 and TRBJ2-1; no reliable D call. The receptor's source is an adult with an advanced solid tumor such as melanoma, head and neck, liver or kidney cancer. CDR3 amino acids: CAWSVAIGDEQFF. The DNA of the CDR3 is TGTGCCTGGAGTGTGGCTATTGGCGATGAGCAGTTCTTC.